Listed here is a single TCR beta chain. Its antigen is as yet unknown. The source of the sample is a study of CD8 T cells in ankylosing spondylitis. Overall study findings and caveats: Ankylosing spondylitis blood appeared to carry a characteristic TCR beta motif of fewer than 10 highly homologous variants. Reported data indicate significant enrichment of disease-linked clones within matched ankylosing spondylitis synovial fluid.

From the 5' RACE reads, TCRdb called clonotypes with MiXCR, one entry per CDR3 protein. The sample includes about 340,000 distinct CDR3 sequences, roughly 15% of them seen just once. The CDR3 consists of 17 residues. V shed 5 bases, J shed 6 bases, and the junction held 14 bases outside the gene matches. Germline CDR1 is SNHLY and CDR2 is FYNNEI. Specimen: blood, either unsorted or a sorted T cell fraction (not recorded which). This clonotype was sampled from a male donor with ankylosing spondylitis or in good health (not recorded which). The V and J genes are TRBV2 and TRBJ2-1, with TRBD2 identical over 9 bases. The CDR3 DNA sequence: TGTGCCAGCAGTCCCCTAGGAGGACTAGCGCGAATCAATGAGCAGTTCTTC. This sequence encodes CASSPLGGLARINEQFF.